The 24 T cell receptor beta chains given below trace back to one sample, sequenced in a study of blood T cell repertoires in COVID-19. Using immunoSEQ multiplex PCR, the repertoire was profiled, and TCRdb retains in-frame clones only, with some absent. Of more than 95,000 clones listed, about 83% are singletons. Specimen: peripheral blood. These TCRs come from a man aged 60-69 years with acute or convalescent COVID-19.

The V call is TRBV3-1 (or the pseudogene TRBV3-2), the J call TRBJ2-7, with D perhaps TRBD1 (6 bases). Per the germline V gene, CDR1 is LGHDT and CDR2 is YNNKEL (reference sequence). The CDR3 contains 16 residues. Trimming removed 3 bases from V and 3 bases from J, with 18 bases in between. In DNA, the CDR3 is TGTGCCAGCAGCCAGCCCTCAAGGACAGAAAACTACGAGCAGTACTTC. Its translation: CASSQPSRTENYEQYF.

The chain combines TRBV9 with TRBJ2-3; 8 bases are shared with TRBD2. Germline CDR1 reads SGDLS; CDR2 reads YYNGEE. This CDR3 region has 17 residues. Trimming removed 2 bases from V and 5 bases from J; junction bases left unmatched: 13. The chain's CDR3 is CASSVSERERGLDTQYF. In DNA form, the CDR3 reads TGTGCCAGCAGCGTCTCAGAGCGGGAGCGGGGATTAGATACGCAGTATTTT.

The chain joins TRBV4-1 to TRBJ2-1, with a possible D match to TRBD2 (5 bases). V lost 3 bases and J 10 bases, leaving 16 bases between the germline ends. CDR3 length: 14 residues. Germline V CDR1 and CDR2: MGHRA, YSYEKL. The CDR3 DNA is TGCGCCAGCAGCCAGGAACTAGGGCCGACGGAGCAGTTCTTC. Amino acid sequence: CASSQELGPTEQFF.

This chain connects TRBV2 to TRBJ2-2, with 9 nucleotides matching TRBD1. The junction had 4 bases not matched to a gene; V was cut back by 6 bases and J by 2 bases. In germline, CDR1 is SNHLY, CDR2 FYNNEI. There are 15 residues in the CDR3. DNA for the CDR3: TGTGCCAGCAGAGGGACAGGGAGAAACACCGGGGAGCTGTTTTTT. It encodes CASRGTGRNTGELFF.

This clone was detected once. The chain links TRBV3-1 (or the pseudogene TRBV3-2) to TRBJ2-5; D uncertain. Germline V gene sequence: CDR1 LGHDT, CDR2 YNNKEL (reference sequence). There are 13 residues in the CDR3. Trimming left V 5 bases short and J 1 base short, with 8 bases between. In DNA form, the CDR3 reads TGTGCCAGCAGCTCGTGGGCCCAAGAGACCCAGTACTTC. The encoded protein is CASSSWAQETQYF.

The rearrangement joins TRBV6-5 to TRBJ1-2, with D tentatively TRBD1 (6 bases). From germline, CDR1 is MNHEY and CDR2 SVGAGI. There are 11 residues in the CDR3. Deletions cut 6 bases from V and 7 bases from J, with 9 bases between. The CDR3 nucleotides are TGTGCCAGCAGAACAGGGTTTGGCTACACCTTC. Translated: CASRTGFGYTF.

Here the CDR3 DNA reads TGTGCCAGCAGCCAACGACAGGGAAGAACCGGGGAGCTGTTTTTT. Encoded protein: CASSQRQGRTGELFF. This chain connects TRBV3-1 (or the pseudogene TRBV3-2) to TRBJ2-2; TRBD1 aligns across 7 bases. J lost 5 bases, V lost 2 bases, and 5 bases had no gene match. Per the germline V gene, CDR1 is LGHDT and CDR2 is YNNKEL (reference sequence). CDR3 length: 15 residues.

This clone was seen only a few times. The chain employs TRBV28 and TRBJ2-2; TRBD2 matches 15 bases. The V gene's germline CDR1 is MDHEN and CDR2 SYDVKM. V dropped 7 bases and J dropped 8; count of bases not matched to a gene: 8. This CDR3 spans 16 amino acids. As DNA, the CDR3 is TGTGCCAGCAATACTGGGACTAGCGGGAGGACGGGGGAGCTGTTTTTT. It yields the protein CASNTGTSGRTGELFF.

The gene calls are TRBV5-6 and TRBJ2-7, with 11 bases matching TRBD1. This CDR3 contains 16 residues. V shed 3 bases, J shed 1 base, and the junction held 6 bases outside the gene matches. In germline, CDR1 is SGHDT, CDR2 YYEEEE. CDR3 sequence reads: CASSSGQGAGSYEQYF. In DNA form, the CDR3 reads TGTGCCAGCAGCTCTGGACAGGGGGCTGGATCCTACGAGCAGTACTTC.

The chain is built from TRBV7-8 and TRBJ1-5; TRBD1 might be the D (5 bases). The V gene lost 5 bases and the J gene lost 9 bases, with 11 bases spanning the gap. This CDR3 is built from 12 residues. In germline, CDR1 is SGHVS, CDR2 FQNEAQ. CDR3 amino acids: CASSPGDLPQHF. The CDR3 nucleotides are TGTGCCAGCAGCCCGGGGGACCTGCCCCAGCATTTT.

This clone was counted between two and nine times. The chain is built from TRBV14 and TRBJ1-1; no clear D. The V end was cut by 2 bases, the J end by 3 bases, with 13 bases between. The germline CDR1 and CDR2 sequences are SGHDN and FVKESK. The CDR3 runs to 15 residues. The CDR3 loop reads CASSQYLRQDTEAFF. As DNA, the CDR3 is TGTGCCAGCAGCCAATACCTCAGGCAGGACACTGAAGCTTTCTTT.

This clone has a handful of counts. This chain connects TRBV7-9 to TRBJ2-1; D gene unclear. Germline CDR1 is SEHNR and CDR2 is FQNEAQ (reference sequence). V was shortened by 3 bases and J by 7 bases, with 16 bases between the two germline ends. The CDR3 runs to 15 residues. For the CDR3, the DNA is TGTGCCAGCAGCTTCCCCACCTTAGTTCGGAATGAGCAGTTCTTC. Translation: CASSFPTLVRNEQFF.

By its share, this clone is medium-sized. This rearrangement joins TRBV19 to TRBJ1-1, with 8 bases identical to TRBD1. CDR1 is LNHDA and CDR2 is SQIVND in the germline V gene (reference sequence). There are 15 residues in the CDR3. The ends lost 6 bases at V and 0 bases at J; junction bases unmatched: 6. In DNA, the CDR3 is TGTGCCAGTAGCACGGACAGGGATCTGAACACTGAAGCTTTCTTT. It encodes CASSTDRDLNTEAFF.

This chain connects TRBV28 to TRBJ1-6; TRBD1 might be the D (5 bases). Germline CDR1 reads MDHEN; CDR2 reads SYDVKM. The CDR3 runs to 15 residues. Trimming cost V 4 bases and J 6 bases, with 13 bases left between them. This chain's CDR3 is CASSSPGGFNSPLHF. CDR3 nucleotide sequence: TGTGCCAGCAGTTCCCCCGGGGGGTTTAATTCACCCCTCCACTTT.

The chain combines TRBV7-9 with TRBJ2-5; a possible D gene is TRBD2 (6 bases). The germline V gene has CDR1 SEHNR and CDR2 FQNEAQ (reference sequence). V dropped 1 base and J dropped 9 bases, with 18 bases sitting between them. The CDR3 is made up of 15 amino acids. The CDR3 sequence is CASSLETSPTRAQYF. Here the CDR3 DNA reads TGTGCCAGCAGCTTAGAAACTAGCCCGACGAGGGCCCAGTACTTC.

This clone was observed at least ten times. The J gene is TRBJ2-7, the V gene TRBV5-1; the match to TRBD1 covers 10 bases. The CDR3 runs to 14 residues. Germline loops: CDR1 SGHRS, CDR2 YFSETQ. V shed 4 bases, J shed 4 bases, and the junction held 5 bases outside the gene matches. The chain's CDR3 is CASSPRTGGYEQYF. The CDR3 region has the DNA TGCGCCAGCAGCCCCCGGACAGGGGGTTACGAGCAGTACTTC.

The gene calls are TRBV3-1 (or the pseudogene TRBV3-2) and TRBJ2-1; possible D gene TRBD2, 6 bases. Looked up from germline, CDR1 is LGHDT and CDR2 is YNNKEL (reference sequence). The CDR3 is 14 residues long. Deletions cut 4 bases from V and 3 bases from J, with 10 bases between. CDR3 DNA: TGTGCCAGCAGCCCTAGCGACAGCTACAATGAGCAGTTCTTC. This encodes CASSPSDSYNEQFF.

V is TRBV11-2 and J is TRBJ2-5, with 9 bases aligning to TRBD2. CDR1 SGHAT and CDR2 FQNNGV come from the germline V gene. This CDR3 has 16 residues. Germline trimming cut 1 base from V and 2 bases from J; bases unmatched to any gene: 5. The CDR3 spells CASSLGSSGEQETQYF. The CDR3 DNA follows: TGTGCCAGCAGCTTAGGGTCTAGCGGGGAGCAAGAGACCCAGTACTTC.

This clone was observed a single time. The chain uses TRBV28 and TRBJ1-4, with 11 nucleotides matching TRBD1. V dropped 6 bases and J dropped 8; count of bases not matched to a gene: 2. Looked up from germline, CDR1 is MDHEN and CDR2 is SYDVKM. This CDR3 has 13 amino acids. The CDR3 is CASSRDRGEKLFF. Here the CDR3 DNA reads TGTGCCAGCAGCCGGGACAGGGGGGAAAAACTGTTTTTT.

The CDR3 sequence: CASSLTTGDYGYTF. Written as DNA, the CDR3 is TGTGCCAGTAGCCTAACCACAGGGGACTATGGCTACACCTTC. The chain uses TRBV19 and TRBJ1-2; 7 nucleotides align to TRBD1. The CDR3 runs to 14 residues. The ends lost 6 bases at V and 3 bases at J; junction bases unmatched: 7. Germline V gene sequence: CDR1 LNHDA, CDR2 SQIVND (reference sequence).

The chain employs TRBV6-5 and TRBJ2-3; 8 nucleotides match TRBD2. The CDR3 contains 15 residues. Germline CDR1 and CDR2: MNHEY and SVGAGI. The trim removed 5 bases at V and 9 bases at J, leaving 13 bases unmatched. The CDR3 loop reads CASSMLAGRDGTQYF. The CDR3 DNA is TGTGCCAGCAGTATGTTAGCGGGAAGGGATGGGACGCAGTATTTT.

This clone came up once. The genes are TRBV19 and TRBJ1-3, with D unresolved. Per germline, CDR1 LNHDA and CDR2 SQIVND (reference sequence). Trimming left V 3 bases short and J 8 bases short, with 14 bases between. The CDR3 consists of 14 residues. This CDR3 reads CASSIESFKYTIYF. CDR3 nucleotide sequence: TGTGCCAGTAGTATCGAGTCATTTAAGTACACCATATATTTT.

This chain uses TRBV19 with TRBJ2-7, with 14 bases identical to TRBD2. V lost 5 bases to trimming and J lost 10 bases; unmatched junction nucleotides: 10. The germline V gene has CDR1 LNHDA and CDR2 SQIVND (reference sequence). This CDR3 region has 15 residues. The CDR3 bases are TGTGCCAGTAGTGCCTCGACTAGCGGGAGGGCCACCCAGTACTTC. Its translation: CASSASTSGRATQYF.

This chain joins TRBV3-1 (or the pseudogene TRBV3-2) and TRBJ1-3; no definite D call. Trimming pared 1 base from V and 0 bases from J, leaving 7 bases between. CDR3 length equals 15 residues. Germline CDR1 LGHDT, CDR2 YNNKEL (reference sequence). CDR3 sequence: CASSQVSRSGNTIYF. The CDR3 DNA sequence: TGTGCCAGCAGCCAAGTTTCGCGCTCTGGAAACACCATATATTTT.